This TCR beta chain was documented in a study of shared clonotypes between healthy human individuals. All donors were Caucasian adults living in Nashville, Tennessee. Researchers partitioned CD4+ cells into CD45RA+ naive and CD45RA-negative memory subsets. Splitting of each subset's genomic DNA was done evenly across several immunoSEQ plates. Using around 180 ng DNA, about 30,000 T cell genomes, the sorted-subset replicate PCRs were run. The data were produced by immunoSEQ multiplex PCR, yet TCRdb's version contains in-frame clones alone and is incomplete. The sample records approximately 640,000 clones, around 72% being singletons. The CDR3 length is 13 residues. The ends lost 6 bases at V and 11 bases at J; junction bases unmatched: 9. CDR1 is MNHEY, CDR2 SVGAGI, per germline.

This sequence joins TRBV6-5 and TRBJ1-1; TRBD1 aligns across 10 bases. This receptor was identified in a woman aged 25 to 45 in good health. Sequenced input: memory CD4+ T cells sorted from blood. Subset described: CD45RA-negative fraction. CDR3 nucleotide sequence: TGTGCCAGCAGCAACCCGGGACAGGGGTTGGCTTTCTTT. Amino acid sequence: CASSNPGQGLAFF.